The entry below describes one T cell receptor beta chain. The data were obtained in a study of blood T cell repertoires in COVID-19. Across the whole study: From T cells, B-cell-depleted T cells, or PBMCs came the material, which was cDNA or gDNA.

As processed by the authors: Reference gene primer amplification gave estimated nucleated cell counts. Assay used: immunoSEQ multiplex PCR; TCRdb lists only in-frame clones, some missing. From that table come the V and J calls and clone size; the DNA was used to work out D and trimming. The sample contains about 260,000 clones, 80% to 90% of which appear only once. Participants were aged about 18 to 89 years, lived in around 25 US areas, and enrolled virtually. Membership in each cohort depended on participant-reported clinical history. The source is a woman aged 18-29 years who had recovered from COVID-19. Sequencing was carried out using PBMCs or T cells enriched from blood (not recorded which).

CDR3 amino acids: CASSDFLKQGASHEQYF. The CDR3 nucleotides read TGTGCCAGCAGTGATTTTCTAAAACAGGGGGCGTCCCACGAGCAGTACTTC. This rearrangement joins TRBV6-1 to TRBJ2-7; TRBD1 agrees at 9 bases. Germline CDR1 and CDR2: MNHNS and SASEGT. V lost 3 bases, J lost 5 bases, and 14 bases stayed unmatched. This CDR3 has 17 residues.